Listed here are 25 T cell receptor beta chains from one sample, sequenced in a study of shared clonotypes between healthy human individuals. Profiled with immunoSEQ multiplex PCR; TCRdb holds only in-frame clones, not every one. The sample consists of approximately 2.3 million clones, approximately 93% of them appearing once. Sequencing used naive CD4+ T cells from PBMCs. The subset was: CD45RA+ positively selected. These receptors originate from a man younger than 35 in good health. Some clones in this sample may be carry-over from other donors' samples.

This rearrangement joins TRBV28 to TRBJ1-1, with D uncertain. The CDR3 contains 15 residues. Germline V CDR1 and CDR2: MDHEN, SYDVKM. V lost 3 bases and J lost 5, with 16 bases in between. The CDR3 sequence is CASSFLSGYGTEAFF. The CDR3 DNA follows: TGTGCCAGCAGTTTTTTGTCGGGGTACGGGACTGAAGCTTTCTTT.

This chain joins TRBV7-2 and TRBJ1-4, with D possibly being TRBD1 (6 bases). The CDR3 loop spans 13 amino acids. V was clipped by 5 bases and J by 11 bases, with 15 bases between them. Germline V gene data show CDR1 as SGHTA and CDR2 as FQGNSA. CDR3 region: CASSLGQPLKLFF. The CDR3, as DNA: TGTGCCAGCAGCCTCGGACAGCCTTTGAAACTGTTTTTT.

The V call is TRBV27, the J call TRBJ2-7; no clear D. V was trimmed by 3 bases and J by 3 bases, leaving 15 bases between them. Germline assignment: CDR1 MNHEY and CDR2 SMNVEV (reference sequence). The CDR3 consists of 15 residues. The CDR3 DNA reads as TGTGCCAGCAGTTTTGCTGCTGCGGCAGACTACGAGCAGTACTTC. Residues: CASSFAAAADYEQYF.

This clone was counted once. The genes are TRBV7-9 and TRBJ2-5; 11 bases map to TRBD1. Germline lookup yields CDR1 SEHNR and CDR2 FQNEAQ (reference sequence). The CDR3 covers 15 residues. J was trimmed by 5 bases and V by 5 bases; bases with no gene match: 7. The CDR3 coding sequence is TGTGCCAGCAGCCAAACGGACAGGGGGCGGGAGACCCAGTACTTC. This codes for CASSQTDRGRETQYF.

Concerning this clone itself: Other DNA sequences in this specimen translate into the identical CDR3. CDR3 bases: TGTGCTAGTGGGACACCAAGCACAGATACGCAGTATTTT. It yields the protein CASGTPSTDTQYF. J is TRBJ2-3 and V is TRBV12-5, with unresolved D. The V gene lost 6 bases and the J gene lost 0 bases, with 7 bases spanning the gap. This CDR3 comprises 13 residues. Germline-derived CDR1 and CDR2 are LGHNT and FRNRAP. The full variable domain, its missing parts supplied by reference TRBV12-5 and TRBJ2-3, is DARVTQTPRHKVTEMGQEVTMRCQPILGHNTVFWYRQTMMQGLELLAYFRNRAPLDDSGMPKDRFSAEMPDATLATLKIQPSEPRDSAVYFCASGTPSTDTQYFGPGTRLTVL.

The gene calls are TRBV18 and TRBJ1-1; D remains ambiguous. V lost 3 bases and J lost 3, with 14 bases in between. This CDR3 has 15 residues. CDR1 and CDR2 from the germline V gene are KGHSH and LQKENI. The CDR3 DNA sequence: TGTGCCAGCTCACCGGACCCCAATTGGGACACTGAAGCTTTCTTT. Residues: CASSPDPNWDTEAFF.

The J gene is TRBJ1-5, the V gene TRBV2; TRBD1 matches at 8 bases. V trimming: 4 bases; J trimming: 3 bases; junction bases outside the gene matches: 11. Germline CDR1 reads SNHLY; CDR2 reads FYNNEI. The CDR3 is 17 residues long. The CDR3, as DNA: TGTGCCAGCAGTGGGGTGCTTGGACAGGGAAACAATCAGCCCCAGCATTTT. Its translation: CASSGVLGQGNNQPQHF.

This clone has only one observation. V and J are TRBV11-2 and TRBJ2-1; D remains ambiguous. Looked up from germline, CDR1 is SGHAT and CDR2 is FQNNGV. This CDR3 is built from 17 residues. The V gene lost 4 bases and the J gene lost 0 bases, with 16 bases spanning the gap. CDR3 bases: TGTGCCAGCAGCTCGTACCGCACGGCAGGCTCCTACAATGAGCAGTTCTTC. This sequence encodes CASSSYRTAGSYNEQFF.

The chain links TRBV6-6 to TRBJ2-7; TRBD1 matches 9 bases. CDR1 and CDR2 (germline): MNHNY, SVGAGI (reference sequence). V lost 6 bases to trimming and J lost 6 bases; unmatched junction nucleotides: 9. The CDR3 totals 14 residues. CDR3 bases: TGTGCCAGCAGCCCACAGGGGGCTCGGTCCGAGCAGTACTTC. It yields the protein CASSPQGARSEQYF.

The J gene is TRBJ2-2, the V gene TRBV7-3; TRBD2 is a possible D gene (5 bases). The CDR3 loop spans 15 amino acids. The germline V gene encodes CDR1 SGHTA and CDR2 FQGTGA. The V end lost 5 bases, the J end lost 3 bases, and 13 bases lay between the germline ends. In DNA, the CDR3 is TGTGCCAGCAGCGTGACGGGAACTCACACCGGGGAGCTGTTTTTT. It is translated as CASSVTGTHTGELFF.

Written as DNA, the CDR3 is TGTGCCAGCAGCCACGGGACTAACTACAATGAGCAGTTCTTC. This gives the protein CASSHGTNYNEQFF. V usage is TRBV11-3 and J usage is TRBJ2-1, with TRBD2 identical over 7 bases. Losses at the gene ends were 5 bases for V and 3 bases for J; bases not matched to a gene: 4. This CDR3 comprises 14 residues. The germline V gene has CDR1 SGHNT and CDR2 YENEEA.

To note about this clone: The sample has other DNA sequences that encode this CDR3 too. The chain employs TRBV28 and TRBJ1-2; D is possibly TRBD1 (6 bases). The germline V gene encodes CDR1 MDHEN and CDR2 SYDVKM. The CDR3 loop spans 12 amino acids. V lost 6 bases and J 3 bases, leaving 8 bases between the germline ends. The DNA of the CDR3 is TGTGCCAGCAGCAACAGGGACTATGGCTACACCTTC. Encoded protein: CASSNRDYGYTF.

The V call is TRBV18, the J call TRBJ2-5; TRBD1 is a possible D gene (7 bases). This CDR3 has 16 residues. Per the germline V gene, CDR1 is KGHSH and CDR2 is LQKENI. Trimming left V 1 base short and J 2 bases short, with 14 bases between. The CDR3: CASSPLQGGNQETQYF. The CDR3 region has the DNA TGTGCCAGCTCACCACTCCAGGGGGGCAATCAAGAGACCCAGTACTTC. The variable domain in full, completed from reference TRBV18 and TRBJ2-5, reads NAGVMQNPRHLVRRRGQEARLRCSPMKGHSHVYWYRQLPEEGLKFMVYLQKENIIDESGMPKERFSAEFPKEGPSILRIQQVVRGDSAAYFCASSPLQGGNQETQYFGPGTRLLVL.

This sequence joins TRBV28 and TRBJ1-2, with a weak D call TRBD1 (5 bases). Germline V gene lookup returns CDR1 MDHEN and CDR2 SYDVKM. The CDR3 has 18 amino acids. Trimming stripped 4 bases from V and 0 bases from J, with 21 bases between. CDR3 in amino acids: CASSSPDGLGGTNYGYTF. The CDR3 nucleotides are TGTGCCAGCAGTTCTCCCGACGGACTTGGGGGGACTAACTATGGCTACACCTTC.

The J gene is TRBJ2-6, the V gene TRBV29-1; D gene unclear. Germline V CDR1 and CDR2: SQVTM, ANQGSEA. The CDR3 runs 13 residues. The V end lost 7 bases, the J end lost 3 bases, and 10 bases lay between the germline ends. As DNA, the CDR3 is TGCAGCGCTCGGGTGGGTGGGGCCAACGTCCTGACTTTC. It codes for CSARVGGANVLTF.

This sequence joins TRBV7-9 and TRBJ1-3; 9 nucleotides match TRBD1. Germline CDR1 is SEHNR and CDR2 is FQNEAQ (reference sequence). The CDR3 length is 16 residues. V was pared by 5 bases and J by 8 bases, with 13 bases of the junction left unmatched. Here the CDR3 reads CASSSGGQGIKDTIYF. The DNA for the CDR3 is TGTGCCAGCAGCAGCGGCGGACAGGGGATTAAAGACACCATATATTTT. Full variable domain (rest looked up from reference TRBV7-9 and TRBJ1-3): DTGVSQNPRHKITKRGQNVTFRCDPISEHNRLYWYRQTLGQGPEFLTYFQNEAQLEKSRLLSDRFSAERPKGSFSTLEIQRTEQGDSAMYLCASSSGGQGIKDTIYFGEGSWLTVV.

Turning to this clone: Additional DNA sequences in this sample encode the identical CDR3. The J gene is TRBJ2-5, the V gene TRBV28; D tentatively reads TRBD1 or TRBD2 (7 bases each). This CDR3 has 15 residues. The ends were cut back, 4 bases at V and 5 bases at J, with 17 bases in the middle. Germline-derived CDR1 and CDR2 are MDHEN and SYDVKM. The CDR3 is CASSSGGGGQETQYF. The DNA for the CDR3 is TGTGCCAGCAGTTCCGGGGGAGGGGGCCAGGAGACCCAGTACTTC. Full variable domain (outside the CDR3, taken from reference TRBV28 and TRBJ2-5): DVKVTQSSRYLVKRTGEKVFLECVQDMDHENMFWYRQDPGLGLRLIYFSYDVKMKEKGDIPEGYSVSREKKERFSLILESASTNQTSMYLCASSSGGGGQETQYFGPGTRLLVL.

The chain recombines TRBV28 with TRBJ1-2; TRBD1 agrees at 9 bases. The CDR3 has 13 amino acids. V was pared by 8 bases and J by 7 bases, with 8 bases of the junction left unmatched. Looked up from germline, CDR1 is MDHEN and CDR2 is SYDVKM. CDR3 region: CASHGQGISGYTF. CDR3 in DNA: TGTGCCAGCCACGGACAGGGGATTTCTGGCTACACCTTC.

The chain links TRBV28 to TRBJ2-3; D gene ambiguous. Germline lookup yields CDR1 MDHEN and CDR2 SYDVKM. The CDR3 runs to 14 residues. The V gene lost 5 bases and the J gene lost 2 bases, with 11 bases spanning the gap. As DNA, the CDR3 is TGTGCCAGCAGTCTTAGGGCCCCCACAGATACGCAGTATTTT. Protein: CASSLRAPTDTQYF.

The chain uses TRBV30 and TRBJ1-2; D gene unclear. Trimming took off 0 bases at V and 7 bases at J, with 12 bases between the two ends. The CDR3 consists of 13 residues. The germline gives CDR1 GTSNPN, CDR2 SVGIG (reference sequence). CDR3 coding DNA: TGTGCCTGGAGTGTAAGTGTGCCTACTGGCTACACCTTC. Protein sequence: CAWSVSVPTGYTF.

This clone occurred once. The identical CDR3 is also encoded by other nucleotide sequences in the sample. The V call is TRBV5-1, the J call TRBJ2-7; 11 nucleotides match TRBD1. The trim removed 2 bases at V and 6 bases at J, leaving 1 base unmatched. Germline V gives CDR1 SGHRS, CDR2 YFSETQ. This CDR3 comprises 13 residues. CDR3 in DNA: TGCGCCAGCAGCTTTGGGACAGGGGGCGAGCAGTACTTC. It yields the protein CASSFGTGGEQYF.

The rearrangement links TRBV7-2 to TRBJ1-1, with no clear D. This CDR3 has 14 residues. The V end lost 1 base, the J end lost 2 bases, and 8 bases lay between the germline ends. The V gene's germline CDR1 is SGHTA and CDR2 FQGNSA. The CDR3 region has the DNA TGTGCCAGCAGCTTAGTTCCCGTCAACACTGAAGCTTTCTTT. Protein: CASSLVPVNTEAFF.

This CDR3 is CASSLLRGNTDTQYF. CDR3 DNA: TGTGCCAGCAGCTTATTGAGGGGTAACACAGATACGCAGTATTTT. V and J are TRBV7-8 and TRBJ2-3; the D gene could be TRBD1 or TRBD2 (5 bases each). Germline loops: CDR1 SGHVS, CDR2 FQNEAQ. With 2 bases removed from V and 2 bases from J, the gap between germline ends came to 11 bases. The CDR3 is 15 residues long.

CDR3 DNA: TGTGCCAGCCTGACAAAGGGGGTCTCCTACAATGAGCAGTTCTTC. Translation: CASLTKGVSYNEQFF. The genes are TRBV7-2 and TRBJ2-1, with a possible D match to TRBD1 (6 bases). The length of the CDR3 is 15 residues. Trimming removed 8 bases at V and 0 bases at J, with 14 bases between. Germline V gives CDR1 SGHTA, CDR2 FQGNSA.

This clone was seen just once. The chain links TRBV5-1 to TRBJ1-1; 10 bases are a match to TRBD1. In germline, CDR1 is SGHRS, CDR2 YFSETQ. The V gene end was trimmed by 7 bases and the J gene end by 3 bases; junction bases not matched to a gene: 6. CDR3 length: 14 amino acids. CDR3 region: CASARGTGDTEAFF. CDR3 DNA sequence: TGCGCCAGCGCAAGGGGGACAGGGGACACTGAAGCTTTCTTT. The complete variable domain, with remaining parts taken from reference TRBV5-1 and TRBJ1-1, reads KAGVTQTPRYLIKTRGQQVTLSCSPISGHRSVSWYQQTPGQGLQFLFEYFSETQRNKGNFPGRFSGRQFSNSRSEMNVSTLELGDSALYLCASARGTGDTEAFFGQGTRLTVV.